Shown below are 5 T cell receptor beta chains from a single sample sequenced in a study of blood T cell repertoires in COVID-19. Sequencing used immunoSEQ multiplex PCR; TCRdb keeps in-frame clones, though not all of them. The top ten hold about 11% of the sample, which has 250,000 to 350,000 clones, 85% to 90% seen once. Sequencing used peripheral blood. The receptors were sampled from a woman younger than 45 with COVID-19, enrolled during active disease.

This clone was detected once. V and J are TRBV13 and TRBJ1-1; no reliable D call. The V and J ends lost 4 bases and 3 bases respectively, with 15 bases between them. The CDR3 has 15 residues. Germline-derived CDR1 and CDR2 are PRHDT and FYEKMQ (reference sequence). The CDR3 coding sequence is TGTGCCAGCAGCTCCTCTCCGCGGGATGACACTGAAGCTTTCTTT. Translation gives CASSSSPRDDTEAFF.

This chain links TRBV11-2 with TRBJ2-1, with 12 bases identical to TRBD2. Germline assignment: CDR1 SGHAT and CDR2 FQNNGV. Germline trimming cut 6 bases from V and 0 bases from J; bases unmatched to any gene: 12. The CDR3 length is 19 residues. The CDR3 protein is CASSHPPSGRGSSYNEQFF. The CDR3 DNA sequence: TGTGCCAGCAGTCACCCCCCTAGCGGGAGGGGTAGCTCCTACAATGAGCAGTTCTTC.

V gene TRBV30 combines with J gene TRBJ1-5; 7 bases agree with TRBD1. Germline loops: CDR1 GTSNPN, CDR2 SVGIG (reference sequence). V shed 1 base, J shed 7 bases, and the junction held 4 bases outside the gene matches. The CDR3 spans 13 residues. CDR3 in amino acids: CAWSDRGDQPQHF. CDR3 nucleotide sequence: TGTGCCTGGAGTGACAGGGGTGACCAGCCCCAGCATTTT.

This chain uses TRBV6-7 with TRBJ1-3; D gene uncertain. TRBV6-7 is designated an ORF whose function remains uncertain. The CDR3 runs 15 residues. V lost 2 bases and J lost 0, with 8 bases in between. CDR3 sequence (DNA): TGTGCCAGCAGTTACCACTTAGCCTCTGGAAACACCATATATTTT. It yields the protein CASSYHLASGNTIYF.

This chain joins TRBV5-1 and TRBJ2-7; tentatively, D is TRBD2 (7 bases). The ends were cut back, 5 bases at V and 7 bases at J, with 22 bases in the middle. In germline, CDR1 is SGHRS, CDR2 YFSETQ. CDR3 size: 15 residues. The CDR3 coding sequence is TGCGCCAGCAGTGCGGGGGCCCCTCCGGGGGAAGAGCAGTACTTC. Translating gives CASSAGAPPGEEQYF.